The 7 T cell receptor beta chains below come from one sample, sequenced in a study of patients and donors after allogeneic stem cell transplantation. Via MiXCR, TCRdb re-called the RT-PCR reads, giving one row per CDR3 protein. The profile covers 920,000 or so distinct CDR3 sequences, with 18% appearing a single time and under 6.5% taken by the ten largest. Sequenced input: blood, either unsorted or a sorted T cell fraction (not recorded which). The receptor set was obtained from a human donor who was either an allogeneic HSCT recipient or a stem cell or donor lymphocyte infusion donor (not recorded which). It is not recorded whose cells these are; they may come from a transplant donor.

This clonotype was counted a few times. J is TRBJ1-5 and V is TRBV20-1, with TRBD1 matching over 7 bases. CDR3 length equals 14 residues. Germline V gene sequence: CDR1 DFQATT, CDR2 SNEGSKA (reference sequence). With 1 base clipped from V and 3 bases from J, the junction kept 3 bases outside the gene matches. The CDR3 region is CSARGDSTNQPQHF. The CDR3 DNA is TGCAGTGCTAGAGGGGACAGTACCAATCAGCCCCAGCATTTT.

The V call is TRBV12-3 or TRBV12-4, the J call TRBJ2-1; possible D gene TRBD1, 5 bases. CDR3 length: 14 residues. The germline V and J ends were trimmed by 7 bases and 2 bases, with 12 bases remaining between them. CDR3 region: CASTRTGTYNEQFF. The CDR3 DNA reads TGTGCCAGCACACGAACAGGAACCTACAATGAGCAGTTCTTC.

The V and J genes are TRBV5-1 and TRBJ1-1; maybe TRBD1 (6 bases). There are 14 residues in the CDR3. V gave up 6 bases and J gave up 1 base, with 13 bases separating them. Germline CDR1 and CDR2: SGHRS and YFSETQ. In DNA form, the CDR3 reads TGCGCCAGCAACAAACAGGGCCCGAACACTGAAGCTTTCTTT. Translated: CASNKQGPNTEAFF. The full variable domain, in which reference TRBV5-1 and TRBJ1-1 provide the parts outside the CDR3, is KAGVTQTPRYLIKTRGQQVTLSCSPISGHRSVSWYQQTPGQGLQFLFEYFSETQRNKGNFPGRFSGRQFSNSRSEMNVSTLELGDSALYLCASNKQGPNTEAFFGQGTRLTVV.

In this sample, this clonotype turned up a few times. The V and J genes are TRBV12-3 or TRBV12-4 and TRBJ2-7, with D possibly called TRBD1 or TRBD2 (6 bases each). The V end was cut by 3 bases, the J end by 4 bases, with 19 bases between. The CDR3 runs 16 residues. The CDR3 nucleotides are TGTGCCAGCAGTTTTCAGGGGACTCTCGTTTCGTACGAGCAGTACTTC. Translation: CASSFQGTLVSYEQYF.

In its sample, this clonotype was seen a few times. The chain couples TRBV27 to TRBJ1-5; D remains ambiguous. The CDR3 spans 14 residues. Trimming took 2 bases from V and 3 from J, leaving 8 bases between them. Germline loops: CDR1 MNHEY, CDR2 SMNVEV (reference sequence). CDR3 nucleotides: TGTGCCAGCAGTTTAAGACTGAACAATCAGCCCCAGCATTTT. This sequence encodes CASSLRLNNQPQHF.

The CDR3 region is CSANKADSGNTIYF. CDR3 DNA: TGCAGTGCTAACAAGGCGGATTCTGGAAACACCATATATTTT. The V call is TRBV20-1, the J call TRBJ1-3, with D uncertain. The CDR3 is 14 amino acids. Trimming took off 4 bases at V and 1 base at J, with 11 bases between the two ends. Germline CDR1 reads DFQATT; CDR2 reads SNEGSKA (reference sequence).

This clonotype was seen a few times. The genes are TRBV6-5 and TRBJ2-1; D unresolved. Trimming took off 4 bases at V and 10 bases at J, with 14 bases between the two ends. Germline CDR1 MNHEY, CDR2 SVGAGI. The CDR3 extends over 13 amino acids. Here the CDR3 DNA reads TGTGCCAGCAGTTCCCCTGGAGCAGGCGAGCAGTTCTTC. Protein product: CASSSPGAGEQFF.